Following are 17 T cell receptor beta chains from one sample sequenced in a study of siplizumab effects on memory and regulatory T cells. The protocol was immunoSEQ multiplex PCR, while the TCRdb copy is restricted to in-frame clones and leaves out a portion. The sample comprises about 100,000 clones, approximately 94% of which are singletons, and roughly 1.4% rests with the top ten. Sequencing was carried out using non-Treg CD4+ T cells sorted from blood. These receptors were collected from a human donor in good health.

The V call is TRBV6-6, the J call TRBJ2-2; 8 bases fit TRBD2. CDR1 and CDR2 from the germline V gene are MNHNY and SVGAGI (reference sequence). The J segment lost 0 bases and the V segment lost 6 bases, leaving 6 bases of the junction unmatched. CDR3 length: 16 amino acids. CDR3 sequence (DNA): TGTGCCAGCAGCGCTGCGACTAGCGCGAACACCGGGGAGCTGTTTTTT. This codes for CASSAATSANTGELFF.

The rearrangement uses TRBV5-1 and TRBJ2-5; 9 positions match TRBD2. Germline trimming cut 4 bases from V and 2 bases from J; bases unmatched to any gene: 6. CDR3 length equals 15 residues. CDR1 and CDR2 from the germline V gene are SGHRS and YFSETQ. The chain's CDR3 is CASSIETSGQETQYF. CDR3 nucleotides: TGCGCCAGCAGCATAGAGACTAGCGGACAAGAGACCCAGTACTTC.

This chain joins TRBV9 and TRBJ1-5, with 10 bases aligning to TRBD1. V shed 3 bases, J shed 6 bases, and the junction held 6 bases outside the gene matches. CDR3 length: 15 residues. Germline V gene lookup returns CDR1 SGDLS and CDR2 YYNGEE. The CDR3 DNA sequence: TGTGCCAGCAGCGAGGGACAGGGGCACGGTCAGCCCCAGCATTTT. It is translated as CASSEGQGHGQPQHF.

This rearrangement joins TRBV9 to TRBJ2-1; 12 bases align to TRBD2. The CDR3 sequence is 18 residues long. The trim removed 0 bases at V and 2 bases at J, leaving 6 bases unmatched. The germline CDR1 and CDR2 sequences are SGDLS and YYNGEE. CDR3 protein: CASSVGTSGRLTYNEQFF. Here the CDR3 DNA reads TGTGCCAGCAGCGTAGGAACTAGCGGGAGGTTGACCTACAATGAGCAGTTCTTC.

Only one count was recorded for this clone. The V call is TRBV19, the J call TRBJ2-3, with TRBD2 as a possible D gene (6 bases). Germline assignment: CDR1 LNHDA and CDR2 SQIVND (reference sequence). The CDR3 has 13 residues. The germline V and J ends were trimmed by 5 bases and 6 bases, with 12 bases remaining between them. CDR3 loop: CASSDPAGDTQYF. Here the CDR3 DNA reads TGTGCCAGTAGTGATCCGGCGGGGGATACGCAGTATTTT.

This clone was counted once. The chain joins TRBV7-8 to TRBJ1-2; tentative D call: TRBD1 (5 bases). Between the trimmed V and J ends, which lost 5 bases and 2 bases, there was a span of 15 bases. The CDR3 runs to 15 residues. The germline V gene has CDR1 SGHVS and CDR2 FQNEAQ. CDR3 loop: CASSPTRQKNYGYTF. CDR3 DNA sequence: TGTGCCAGCAGCCCCACCAGACAGAAAAACTATGGCTACACCTTC.

The chain uses TRBV7-9 and TRBJ2-7; the match to TRBD2 covers 9 bases. This CDR3 contains 14 residues. V shed 3 bases, J shed 7 bases, and the junction held 7 bases outside the gene matches. The germline gives CDR1 SEHNR, CDR2 FQNEAQ (reference sequence). CDR3 nucleotide sequence: TGTGCCAGCAGCTTCCCGGGACTAGCAGTTGAGCAGTACTTC. Protein sequence: CASSFPGLAVEQYF.

The chain is built from TRBV6-5 and TRBJ1-6; 8 bases map to TRBD1. Per germline, CDR1 MNHEY and CDR2 SVGAGI. V trimming: 6 bases; J trimming: 7 bases; junction bases outside the gene matches: 8. The CDR3 consists of 15 residues. Written as DNA, the CDR3 is TGTGCCAGCAGCGGACAGGGACGGAAGAATTCACCCCTCCACTTT. It yields the protein CASSGQGRKNSPLHF.

This rearrangement joins TRBV18 to TRBJ2-7, with D maybe TRBD1 (6 bases). This CDR3 has 14 amino acids. CDR1 KGHSH and CDR2 LQKENI come from the germline V gene. Trimming stripped 3 bases from V and 2 bases from J, with 11 bases between. CDR3 in amino acids: CASSPDSLTYEQYF. The CDR3 DNA is TGTGCCAGCTCACCGGACAGCCTCACCTACGAGCAGTACTTC.

The chain is built from TRBV5-1 and TRBJ2-1, with D unclear. This CDR3 contains 14 residues. Germline-derived CDR1 and CDR2 are SGHRS and YFSETQ. Trimming left V 7 bases short and J 6 bases short, with 17 bases between. This CDR3 reads CASGLELIPNEQFF. The DNA of the CDR3 is TGCGCCAGCGGTTTAGAGTTAATACCCAATGAGCAGTTCTTC.

The chain is built from TRBV10-3 and TRBJ1-1, with no clear D. Germline V gene lookup returns CDR1 ENHRY and CDR2 SYGVKD. V lost 8 bases and J lost 1, with 11 bases in between. The CDR3 length is 13 residues. The CDR3 region has the DNA TGTGCCATCCATGGGGAATGGAACACTGAAGCTTTCTTT. Protein sequence: CAIHGEWNTEAFF.

As regards this clone: The identical CDR3 is also encoded by other nucleotide sequences in the sample. The chain combines TRBV9 with TRBJ1-1; maybe TRBD1 (6 bases). Trimming shortened V by 0 bases and J by 1 base, and 7 bases separated the two germline ends. Germline V gene sequence: CDR1 SGDLS, CDR2 YYNGEE. The CDR3 spans 14 residues. The CDR3 loop reads CASSVVGANTEAFF. CDR3 DNA sequence: TGTGCCAGCAGCGTAGTGGGGGCGAACACTGAAGCTTTCTTT.

The CDR3 reads CAISEQTPGELFF. The CDR3 DNA reads TGTGCCATCAGTGAGCAGACCCCCGGGGAGCTGTTTTTT. This chain links TRBV10-3 with TRBJ2-2; D is ambiguous. V was clipped by 2 bases and J by 6 bases, with 7 bases between them. Germline CDR1 is ENHRY and CDR2 is SYGVKD. The CDR3 extends over 13 amino acids.

The V and J genes are TRBV5-1 and TRBJ2-3; tentative D call: TRBD2 (5 bases). The V end was cut by 0 bases, the J end by 1 base, with 6 bases between. The CDR3 spans 14 residues. The germline gives CDR1 SGHRS, CDR2 YFSETQ. CDR3 loop: CASSLEEGTDTQYF. In DNA form, the CDR3 reads TGCGCCAGCAGCTTGGAGGAGGGCACAGATACGCAGTATTTT.

A note on this clone: At the DNA level, this CDR3 is encoded by other sequences in the same sample as well. This chain connects TRBV7-9 to TRBJ2-5; D is possibly TRBD2 (5 bases). There are 12 residues in the CDR3. Germline V gene data show CDR1 as SEHNR and CDR2 as FQNEAQ (reference sequence). Between the trimmed V and J ends, which lost 1 base and 5 bases, there was a span of 5 bases. This chain's CDR3 is CASSLGEETQYF. CDR3 bases: TGTGCCAGCAGCTTAGGGGAGGAGACCCAGTACTTC.

The chain has TRBV27 and TRBJ2-7, with D hard to call. The germline V and J ends were trimmed by 5 bases and 3 bases, with 20 bases remaining between them. CDR3 size: 16 residues. Germline V gives CDR1 MNHEY, CDR2 SMNVEV (reference sequence). CDR3 region: CASSPAGTDPFYEQYF. The CDR3 region has the DNA TGTGCCAGCAGTCCCGCAGGCACCGACCCTTTCTACGAGCAGTACTTC.

The chain has TRBV23-1 and TRBJ2-2; the D gene could be TRBD1 or TRBD2 (6 bases each). TRBV23-1 is filed as an ORF, its function uncertain. The CDR3 is made up of 16 amino acids. V was clipped by 3 bases and J by 0 bases, with 11 bases between them. For the CDR3, the DNA is TGCGCCAGCAGTCATAAGGAGGGGGCGAACACCGGGGAGCTGTTTTTT. Translation gives CASSHKEGANTGELFF.